This record concerns one T cell receptor beta chain sequence. What it recognizes is unknown. Each CDR3 protein is one row after TCRdb ran MiXCR on the 5' RACE reads. The table has 90,000 to 120,000 distinct CDR3 sequences, around 10% seen once. This sample stems from a study of early T cells in non-severe SARS-CoV-2 infection. Study-wide context: Sequenced material consisted of bulk RNA (from unsorted whole blood), and chains were unpaired. General study results and limits: There was a bias toward anti-spike CD8 responses in VDJdb matching, which missed private and CD4 specificities.

The germline V gene has CDR1 SGHDN and CDR2 FVKESK. V was pared by 1 base and J by 7 bases, with 5 bases between. CDR3 length equals 12 residues. Sequencing was performed on whole blood. This sequence joins TRBV14 and TRBJ1-5; D gene unclear. The receptor comes from an adult who was a healthcare worker with PCR-confirmed SARS-CoV-2 infection or an uninfected control (not recorded which). The CDR3 sequence: CASSQGGQPQHF. The CDR3 nucleotides are TGTGCCAGCAGCCAAGGAGGCCAGCCCCAGCATTTT.